The rows below give T cell receptor beta chains drawn from one sample of a study of read filtering for tumor transcriptome and immune sequencing. Using its own MiXCR run on the reads, TCRdb lists one record per CDR3 protein. The sample holds some 120,000 distinct CDR3 sequences, 10% to 15% seen once. Material for sequencing was a population of CD138-negative cells sorted from bone marrow. These receptors all stem from a donor at least 40 years old with multiple myeloma. Both conserved end residues are part of each CDR3. A D gene is named only where the DNA matches it firmly. A row's size may be missing; if present it is once, few, many or a size class.

DNA: TGCAGCGGGAGCGAGAACACCGGGGAGCTGTTTTTT
CDR3: CSGSENTGELFF
size: many
V: TRBV29-1
D: .
J: TRBJ2-2

DNA: TGCAGCGTTGAAGTTAGGGCCGAGCAGTACTTC
CDR3: CSVEVRAEQYF
size: .
V: TRBV29-1
D: .
J: TRBJ2-7

DNA: TGTGCCAGCAGTGACCCCCGACAGGGGGGTGAAAAACTGTTTTTT
CDR3: CASSDPRQGGEKLFF
size: few
V: TRBV25-1
D: TRBD1
J: TRBJ1-4

DNA: TGTGCCAGCAGGGCCCAGGTACAGATTGGCTACACCTTC
CDR3: CASRAQVQIGYTF
size: few
V: TRBV12-3/TRBV12-4
D: .
J: TRBJ1-2

DNA: TGTGCCAGCAGCAGCGGGTCGGACAGATTGAACACTGAAGCTTTCTTT
CDR3: CASSSGSDRLNTEAFF
size: many
V: TRBV12-3/TRBV12-4
D: .
J: TRBJ1-1

DNA: TGTGCCAGCAGCTTGGACGGTTCTAGCACAGATACGCAGTATTTT
CDR3: CASSLDGSSTDTQYF
size: many
V: TRBV5-1
D: .
J: TRBJ2-3

DNA: TGCGCCAGCAGCTGGACACTCAACTATGGCTACACCTTC
CDR3: CASSWTLNYGYTF
size: many
V: TRBV5-1
D: .
J: TRBJ1-2

DNA: TGCAGCGTTGAAGAGGGGGGGCCAACTCTTGGTACGCAGTATTTT
CDR3: CSVEEGGPTLGTQYF
size: many
V: TRBV29-1
D: .
J: TRBJ2-3

DNA: TGCGCCAGCGGGGACAGTCTTGGGAATGAAGCTTTCTTT
CDR3: CASGDSLGNEAFF
size: many
V: TRBV10-2
D: TRBD1
J: TRBJ1-1

DNA: TGTGCCAGTAGTATCGTTTCGGGACAGGGTAATCAGCCCCAGCATTTT
CDR3: CASSIVSGQGNQPQHF
size: many
V: TRBV19
D: TRBD1
J: TRBJ1-5

DNA: TGTGCCAGCAGCCAAGACGAGACACGGAATGAAAAACTGTTTTTT
CDR3: CASSQDETRNEKLFF
size: many
V: TRBV3-1
D: .
J: TRBJ1-4

DNA: TGTGCCAGCAGAAGGGGACAGATGAACACTGAAGCTTTCTTT
CDR3: CASRRGQMNTEAFF
size: many
V: TRBV6-5
D: TRBD1
J: TRBJ1-1

DNA: TGTGCCAGTAGTGACACAGTCTATGGCTACACCTTC
CDR3: CASSDTVYGYTF
size: many
V: TRBV19
D: .
J: TRBJ1-2

DNA: TGTGCCAGCAGTGTACAAGTGGGCACTGAAGCTTTCTTT
CDR3: CASSVQVGTEAFF
size: many
V: TRBV2
D: .
J: TRBJ1-1

DNA: TGCGCCAGCAGACCCGGGCGGACCGGGGAGCTGTTTTTT
CDR3: CASRPGRTGELFF
size: many
V: TRBV4-1
D: .
J: TRBJ2-2

DNA: TGTGCCAGCAGCCGAGAGGGGGGCGAGCAGTACTTC
CDR3: CASSREGGEQYF
size: many
V: TRBV3-1
D: .
J: TRBJ2-7

DNA: TGTGCCAGCAGCCCCCCGGCGAAGGAGACCCAGTACTTC
CDR3: CASSPPAKETQYF
size: many
V: TRBV7-2
D: .
J: TRBJ2-5

DNA: TGTGCCACCAGTGATCCACCCCGTATGTATGAGCAGTTCTTC
CDR3: CATSDPPRMYEQFF
size: many
V: TRBV24-1
D: .
J: TRBJ2-1

DNA: TGTGCCAGCTCAGTGGGACTAGAAGAGACCCAGTACTTC
CDR3: CASSVGLEETQYF
size: many
V: TRBV18
D: TRBD2
J: TRBJ2-5

DNA: TGCGCCAGCCAGAGGGAGATCACAGATACGCAGTATTTT
CDR3: CASQREITDTQYF
size: many
V: TRBV5-1
D: .
J: TRBJ2-3

DNA: TGTGCCATTGGGACAGGGGCACAACCTAGCACAGATACGCAGTATTTT
CDR3: CAIGTGAQPSTDTQYF
size: few
V: TRBV10-3
D: TRBD1
J: TRBJ2-3

DNA: TGTGCCAGTAGTGAAGCGACAGGGGATCGTCAGCCCCAGCATTTT
CDR3: CASSEATGDRQPQHF
size: few
V: TRBV19
D: TRBD1
J: TRBJ1-5

DNA: TGTGCCAGCAGTTTGGACAGGACTAATAATTCACCCCTCCACTTT
CDR3: CASSLDRTNNSPLHF
size: many
V: TRBV6-5
D: TRBD1
J: TRBJ1-6

DNA: TGTGCTCGGAAGGAGGGTAGCGCCGGCAATGAGCAGTTCTTC
CDR3: CARKEGSAGNEQFF
size: many
V: TRBV30
D: .
J: TRBJ2-1

DNA: TGTGCCAGCAGCGGGACAGGGTTCAATGAGCAGTTCTTC
CDR3: CASSGTGFNEQFF
size: many
V: TRBV7-9
D: TRBD1
J: TRBJ2-1

DNA: TGTGCCAGCAGCTTAGGACAGGGGGCAACAGATACGCAGTATTTT
CDR3: CASSLGQGATDTQYF
size: many
V: TRBV7-9
D: TRBD1
J: TRBJ2-3

DNA: TGTGCCTGGAGTGTGGGGCCACGGCAGCCCCAGCATTTT
CDR3: CAWSVGPRQPQHF
size: many
V: TRBV30
D: .
J: TRBJ1-5

DNA: TGTGCCAGCAGCCTTGGTGGGGGGTTGAGAGATACGCAGTATTTT
CDR3: CASSLGGGLRDTQYF
size: many
V: TRBV7-3
D: .
J: TRBJ2-3

DNA: TGTGCCAGCAGTTACTCAGGACTAGCGGGCGGAACCGGGGAGCTGTTTTTT
CDR3: CASSYSGLAGGTGELFF
size: many
V: TRBV6-6
D: TRBD2
J: TRBJ2-2

DNA: TGTGCCTGGGCCATAGCTAGCGGAAGGGAGACCCAGTACTTC
CDR3: CAWAIASGRETQYF
size: many
V: TRBV30
D: TRBD2
J: TRBJ2-5

DNA: TGTGCCAGCAGCGTAGGAGGACTAGCGGCCCTTAACAGTGAGCAGTTCTTC
CDR3: CASSVGGLAALNSEQFF
size: many
V: TRBV9
D: TRBD2
J: TRBJ2-1

DNA: TGTGCCAGCAGCCAAGAAGGGGTTGAGCAGTTCTTC
CDR3: CASSQEGVEQFF
size: many
V: TRBV4-2
D: .
J: TRBJ2-1

DNA: TGTGCCAGCAGAAAATTTACGAGCACAGATACGCAGTATTTT
CDR3: CASRKFTSTDTQYF
size: few
V: TRBV28
D: .
J: TRBJ2-3

DNA: TGTGCCCGGACAGACAGGGGAAGTGAAAAACTGTTTTTT
CDR3: CARTDRGSEKLFF
size: many
V: TRBV30
D: TRBD1
J: TRBJ1-4

DNA: TGCGCCAGCAGCTTGGGACGCCAAGAGACCCAGTACTTC
CDR3: CASSLGRQETQYF
size: many
V: TRBV5-1
D: .
J: TRBJ2-5

DNA: TGCGCCAGCAGCTCTCCTCTGGGACGTGAGCAGTTCTTC
CDR3: CASSSPLGREQFF
size: many
V: TRBV5-1
D: .
J: TRBJ2-1

DNA: TGCAGCGTTGACGGGACAGGGAACACTGAAGCTTTCTTT
CDR3: CSVDGTGNTEAFF
size: .
V: TRBV29-1
D: TRBD1
J: TRBJ1-1

DNA: TGTGCCAGCAGCCTCCGGACAGGGAGTGCCTACGAGCAGTACTTC
CDR3: CASSLRTGSAYEQYF
size: .
V: TRBV11-2
D: TRBD1
J: TRBJ2-7

DNA: TGTGCCAGCAGCTTAGAGGTCAGGGGCGGGTACGAGCAGTACTTC
CDR3: CASSLEVRGGYEQYF
size: many
V: TRBV7-8
D: .
J: TRBJ2-7

DNA: TGTGCTAGCAGCTTAGCGGGCGGGACAGGTATACACAATGAGCAGTTCTTC
CDR3: CASSLAGGTGIHNEQFF
size: .
V: TRBV7-8
D: .
J: TRBJ2-1

DNA: TGTGCCAGCTCGGTTAATCCCCTCAGTGGGGCCAACGTCCTGACTTTC
CDR3: CASSVNPLSGANVLTF
size: .
V: TRBV18
D: .
J: TRBJ2-6

DNA: TGTGCCACCAGTGACTCCGGGACAGAAGAGACCCAGTACTTC
CDR3: CATSDSGTEETQYF
size: few
V: TRBV24-1
D: TRBD1
J: TRBJ2-5

DNA: TGTGCCAGCAGTGAATGGACAGGGGGTAAAAACATTCAGTACTTC
CDR3: CASSEWTGGKNIQYF
size: many
V: TRBV25-1
D: TRBD1
J: TRBJ2-4

DNA: TGTGCCAGCTCACCCACGAGGGCCAGCGGGGACGGGGACAATGAGCAGTTCTTC
CDR3: CASSPTRASGDGDNEQFF
size: many
V: TRBV18
D: TRBD2
J: TRBJ2-1